This T cell receptor beta chain comes out of a study of memory CD4+ T cells and cytomegalovirus serostatus. Study in general: This sample comes from healthy Belgian adults, 8 to 10 CMV seropositive, roughly 22 seronegative.

Authors' analysis steps: Out-of-frame sequences were removed, leaving around 2.2 million distinct TCRbeta sequences. The protocol was immunoSEQ multiplex PCR, while the TCRdb copy is restricted to in-frame clones and leaves out a portion. V and J calls and clone size are those listed in that table; D and trimming were worked out from the DNA. The table has tens of thousands of clones, more than 65% seen once; the top ten hold approximately 0.5%. CDR1 and CDR2 (germline): SGHNT, YYREEE (reference sequence). V dropped 9 bases and J dropped 5 bases, with 14 bases sitting between them. This CDR3 has 12 residues. The sort gate was single viable CD3+CD4+CD8-CD45RO+ cells for memory CD4+ T cells.

This receptor was obtained from an adult in good health and CMV-seronegative. Some clones in this sample may be carry-over from other donors' samples. The J gene is TRBJ1-2, the V gene TRBV5-4; D gene unclear. The sequencing sample was made of memory CD4+ T cells from blood. CDR3 nucleotide sequence: TGTGCCACCAAGTCAACCTCTTATGGCTACACCTTC. Encoded protein: CATKSTSYGYTF.